Shown below are 24 T cell receptor beta chains from a single sample sequenced in a study of PD-L1 blockade in urothelial cancer. Profiling relied on immunoSEQ multiplex PCR, and the TCRdb table lists in-frame clones only, not all of them. Of 55,000 to 70,000 clones in the sample, roughly 84% were seen once. This specimen consisted of PBMCs, obtained around atezolizumab (anti-PD-L1) treatment. The receptors come from a man between 50 and 59 years old with urothelial cancer.

V usage is TRBV7-9 and J usage is TRBJ2-2; maybe TRBD2 (6 bases). The CDR3 runs 12 residues. The V gene's germline CDR1 is SEHNR and CDR2 FQNEAQ (reference sequence). The CDR3 sequence: CVGSRGTGELFF. The CDR3 coding sequence is TGTGTGGGCAGCCGGGGGACCGGGGAGCTGTTTTTT.

V is TRBV4-1 and J is TRBJ1-2; maybe TRBD1 (6 bases). The germline V gene encodes CDR1 MGHRA and CDR2 YSYEKL. The CDR3 runs to 14 residues. V lost 3 bases, J lost 2 bases, and 10 bases lay in between. For the CDR3, the DNA is TGCGCCAGCAGCCACGACAGGATAAACTATGGCTACACCTTC. As protein: CASSHDRINYGYTF.

The chain has TRBV19 and TRBJ2-1; 7 bases are shared with TRBD1. The CDR3 is made up of 11 amino acids. Trimming at V came to 7 bases and at J to 9 bases, leaving 3 bases not matched to a gene. Germline values: CDR1 LNHDA, CDR2 SQIVND (reference sequence). DNA of the CDR3: TGTGCCAGTAAGACAGGGATTGAGCAGTTCTTC. This gives the protein CASKTGIEQFF.

This clone came up once. The chain links TRBV7-8 to TRBJ1-5, with D hard to call. V was pared by 5 bases and J by 6 bases, with 11 bases between. CDR3 size: 13 residues. Per the germline V gene, CDR1 is SGHVS and CDR2 is FQNEAQ. In DNA form, the CDR3 reads TGTGCCAGCAGCACTCAACGGGGTCAGCCCCAGCATTTT. It codes for CASSTQRGQPQHF. Variable domain in full (rest from reference TRBV7-8 and TRBJ1-5): GAGVSQSPRYKVAKRGQDVALRCDPISGHVSLFWYQQALGQGPEFLTYFQNEAQLDKSGLPSDRFFAERPEGSVSTLKIQRTQQEDSAVYLCASSTQRGQPQHFGDGTRLSIL.

This chain connects TRBV9 to TRBJ1-2; 7 nucleotides match TRBD1. Germline V gene sequence: CDR1 SGDLS, CDR2 YYNGEE. V shed 0 bases, J shed 5 bases, and the junction held 7 bases outside the gene matches. This CDR3 is built from 15 residues. The DNA of the CDR3 is TGTGCCAGCAGCGTAGAGGCAGGGGGAAGGTATGGCTACACCTTC. It specifies CASSVEAGGRYGYTF.

This clone appeared a few times. The chain couples TRBV6-5 to TRBJ1-2; maybe TRBD1 (6 bases). The germline V gene encodes CDR1 MNHEY and CDR2 SVGAGI. V was trimmed by 5 bases and J by 8 bases, leaving 18 bases between them. This CDR3 comprises 14 residues. Here the CDR3 reads CASSLKEGVGGYTF. The CDR3 nucleotides are TGTGCCAGCAGTCTAAAAGAGGGGGTAGGAGGCTACACCTTC.

The rearrangement links TRBV9 to TRBJ2-2; D is undetermined. Germline V gene lookup returns CDR1 SGDLS and CDR2 YYNGEE. The CDR3 is 13 amino acids. With 4 bases removed from V and 6 bases from J, the gap between germline ends came to 10 bases. CDR3: CASSPSPAGELFF. As DNA, the CDR3 is TGTGCCAGCAGCCCTAGTCCGGCCGGGGAGCTGTTTTTT. Full variable domain (remainder filled in from reference TRBV9 and TRBJ2-2): DSGVTQTPKHLITATGQRVTLRCSPRSGDLSVYWYQQSLDQGLQFLIQYYNGEERAKGNILERFSAQQFPDLHSELNLSSLELGDSALYFCASSPSPAGELFFGEGSRLTVL.

CDR3 residues: CAWSRAGGLNEQFF. The CDR3 DNA reads TGTGCCTGGAGCCGAGCGGGAGGTTTGAATGAGCAGTTCTTC. The V call is TRBV30, the J call TRBJ2-1, with 9 nucleotides matching TRBD2. Trimming took 3 bases from V and 7 from J; bases not matched to a gene: 7. From germline, CDR1 is GTSNPN and CDR2 SVGIG (reference sequence). The CDR3 has 14 amino acids.

The genes are TRBV7-9 and TRBJ2-3; 8 bases agree with TRBD2. CDR3 length: 15 amino acids. Germline CDR1 and CDR2: SEHNR and FQNEAQ (reference sequence). The V gene end was trimmed by 0 bases and the J gene end by 6 bases; junction bases not matched to a gene: 5. The CDR3: CASSLARSGSDTQYF. CDR3 nucleotides: TGTGCCAGCAGCTTAGCGCGCAGCGGGAGTGATACGCAGTATTTT.

The chain combines TRBV6-6 with TRBJ2-7; 12 bases match TRBD2. Germline CDR1 MNHNY, CDR2 SVGAGI (reference sequence). J was trimmed by 2 bases and V by 6 bases; bases with no gene match: 5. The CDR3 is 15 residues long. CDR3 region: CASRGTSGRPYEQYF. Written as DNA, the CDR3 is TGTGCCAGCAGGGGAACTAGCGGGAGGCCCTACGAGCAGTACTTC.

J is TRBJ2-3 and V is TRBV18; 8 bases are shared with TRBD1. The CDR3 has 16 residues. V lost 5 bases, J lost 4 bases, and 11 bases stayed unmatched. CDR1 and CDR2 (germline): KGHSH, LQKENI. Here the CDR3 reads CASSSGTGTKADTQYF. DNA for the CDR3: TGTGCCAGCTCATCCGGGACAGGAACAAAGGCAGATACGCAGTATTTT. Full variable domain (missing parts from reference TRBV18 and TRBJ2-3): NAGVMQNPRHLVRRRGQEARLRCSPMKGHSHVYWYRQLPEEGLKFMVYLQKENIIDESGMPKERFSAEFPKEGPSILRIQQVVRGDSAAYFCASSSGTGTKADTQYFGPGTRLTVL.

This clone appeared a single time. The chain couples TRBV14 to TRBJ2-4, with 8 bases lining up with TRBD1. Germline CDR1 is SGHDN and CDR2 is FVKESK. The length of the CDR3 is 14 residues. After removal of 3 bases from V and 6 bases from J, the junction contained 4 bases not matched to a gene. The CDR3: CASSQPGGRNIQYF. Written as DNA, the CDR3 is TGTGCCAGCAGCCAGCCAGGGGGCAGAAACATTCAGTACTTC.

This chain connects TRBV15 to TRBJ2-7; 7 nucleotides align to TRBD1. Looked up from germline, CDR1 is LNHNV and CDR2 is YYDKDF (reference sequence). The CDR3 covers 14 residues. Trimming at V came to 0 bases and at J to 2 bases, leaving 1 base not matched to a gene. Here the CDR3 DNA reads TGTGCCACCAGCAGAGATACAGGGGCCTACGAGCAGTACTTC. It translates to CATSRDTGAYEQYF. Drawing the rest from reference TRBV15 and TRBJ2-7, the complete variable domain is DAMVIQNPRYQVTQFGKPVTLSCSQTLNHNVMYWYQQKSSQAPKLLFHYYDKDFNNEADTPDNFQSRRPNTSFCFLDIRSPGLGDTAMYLCATSRDTGAYEQYFGPGTRLTVT.

This chain links TRBV28 with TRBJ2-1; D perhaps matches TRBD1 (6 bases). Trimming stripped 6 bases from V and 4 bases from J, with 10 bases between. This CDR3 contains 13 residues. In germline, CDR1 is MDHEN, CDR2 SYDVKM. CDR3 region: CASRRQGYNEQFF. In nucleotides, the CDR3 is TGTGCCAGCAGACGCCAGGGGTACAATGAGCAGTTCTTC.

The V call is TRBV4-1, the J call TRBJ2-1; 7 nucleotides match TRBD2. This CDR3 region has 16 residues. The V segment lost 0 bases and the J segment 6 bases; nucleotides outside the gene matches: 8. Germline V gives CDR1 MGHRA, CDR2 YSYEKL. CDR3 sequence: CASSQDLAGERNEQFF. CDR3 coding DNA: TGCGCCAGCAGCCAAGATCTGGCGGGAGAGCGCAATGAGCAGTTCTTC.

J is TRBJ2-3 and V is TRBV5-1; 7 nucleotides agree with TRBD2. Germline V gives CDR1 SGHRS, CDR2 YFSETQ. V lost 1 base and J lost 1; bases outside the gene matches: 6. CDR3 length: 16 residues. CDR3 region: CASSLSGATGTDTQYF. The CDR3 nucleotides are TGCGCCAGCAGCTTGAGCGGGGCGACGGGCACAGATACGCAGTATTTT.

This chain connects TRBV7-9 to TRBJ2-1, with 8 nucleotides matching TRBD2. This CDR3 spans 15 amino acids. Germline values: CDR1 SEHNR, CDR2 FQNEAQ (reference sequence). J gave up 0 bases and V 6 bases, and 4 bases lay outside the gene matches. In nucleotides, the CDR3 is TGTGCCAGCAGAGCGAGCGGGAGCTCCTACAATGAGCAGTTCTTC. Amino acids: CASRASGSSYNEQFF.

V usage is TRBV4-2 and J usage is TRBJ2-1; possibly TRBD2 for D (5 bases). Trimming stripped 4 bases from V and 3 bases from J, with 16 bases between. From germline, CDR1 is LGHNA and CDR2 YNFKEQ. The CDR3 runs to 16 residues. The CDR3 DNA follows: TGTGCCAGCAGCCCTAATACTGGACTGGACTACAATGAGCAGTTCTTC. Translation gives CASSPNTGLDYNEQFF.

The V and J genes are TRBV18 and TRBJ1-2, with D possibly TRBD1 on 5 matching bases. The CDR3 sequence is 11 residues long. Trimming cost V 8 bases and J 7 bases, with 11 bases left between them. The germline V gene has CDR1 KGHSH and CDR2 LQKENI. The CDR3, as DNA: TGTGCCAGCCGAATTGACAGTGGCTACACCTTC. Translating gives CASRIDSGYTF. The whole variable domain, filled in from reference TRBV18 and TRBJ1-2, reads NAGVMQNPRHLVRRRGQEARLRCSPMKGHSHVYWYRQLPEEGLKFMVYLQKENIIDESGMPKERFSAEFPKEGPSILRIQQVVRGDSAAYFCASRIDSGYTFGSGTRLTVV.

The chain has TRBV30 and TRBJ1-4; no reliable D call. V dropped 0 bases and J dropped 8 bases, with 19 bases sitting between them. The CDR3 has 16 residues. The germline CDR1 and CDR2 sequences are GTSNPN and SVGIG (reference sequence). The CDR3 sequence: CAWSVSNPGLEEKLFF. Here the CDR3 DNA reads TGTGCCTGGAGTGTCTCCAACCCGGGTCTGGAGGAAAAACTGTTTTTT.

The chain employs TRBV7-2 and TRBJ2-7; possible D gene TRBD1, 5 bases. Germline assignment: CDR1 SGHTA and CDR2 FQGNSA. Trimming left V 1 base short and J 3 bases short, with 13 bases between. This CDR3 region has 15 residues. In DNA, the CDR3 is TGTGCCAGCAGCTTAGTCGGCCAGGGTAACTACGAGCAGTACTTC. Its protein is CASSLVGQGNYEQYF.

This chain uses TRBV5-1 with TRBJ2-5, with 7 bases lining up with TRBD1. The CDR3 has 15 residues. The V segment lost 4 bases and the J segment 1 base; nucleotides outside the gene matches: 7. Germline values: CDR1 SGHRS, CDR2 YFSETQ. The CDR3, as DNA: TGCGCCAGCAGCGCCTGGACAGGCCCCCAAGAGACCCAGTACTTC. Protein: CASSAWTGPQETQYF.

The V and J genes are TRBV6-5 and TRBJ1-1; a possible D gene is TRBD1 (5 bases). V shed 7 bases and J shed 1 base, with 16 bases lying between them. This CDR3 region has 15 residues. CDR1 is MNHEY, CDR2 SVGAGI, per germline. Here the CDR3 DNA reads TGTGCCAGCAATCGGAGGGGTTTCCCGAACACTGAAGCTTTCTTT. Its protein is CASNRRGFPNTEAFF.

V gene TRBV19 combines with J gene TRBJ2-5; TRBD1 matches at 7 bases. V gave up 1 base and J gave up 6 bases; unmatched junction bases: 8. CDR3 length: 15 residues. CDR1 is LNHDA and CDR2 is SQIVND in the germline V gene (reference sequence). The CDR3: CASSIGRQGMQTQYF. The CDR3 DNA reads TGTGCCAGTAGTATAGGCCGACAGGGTATGCAGACCCAGTACTTC.